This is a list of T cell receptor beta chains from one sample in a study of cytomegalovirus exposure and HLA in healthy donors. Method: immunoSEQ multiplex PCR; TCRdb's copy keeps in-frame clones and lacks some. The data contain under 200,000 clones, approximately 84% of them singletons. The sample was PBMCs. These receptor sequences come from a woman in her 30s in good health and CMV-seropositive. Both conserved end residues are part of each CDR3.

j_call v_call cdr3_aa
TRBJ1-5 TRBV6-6 CASSTDSLNQPQHF
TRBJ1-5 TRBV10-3 CAISGRDSEPQHF
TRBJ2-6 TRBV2 CASPRVDRFPGLTGANVLTF
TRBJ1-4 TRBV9 CASSVGDRGLYNEKLFF
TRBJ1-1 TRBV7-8 CASSLGPGDSTEAFF
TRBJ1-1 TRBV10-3 CAISSNTEAFF
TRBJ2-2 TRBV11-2 CASSSDRTGELFF
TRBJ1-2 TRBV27 CASSPLTGPRGYTF
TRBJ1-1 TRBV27 CASSLMRATEAFF
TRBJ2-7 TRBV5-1 CASAYGSGSSYEQYF
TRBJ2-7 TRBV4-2 CASSQDPAGGSPGEQYF
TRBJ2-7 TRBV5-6 CASSLTSGSYEQYF
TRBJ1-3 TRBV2 CASSEAFGGNTIYF
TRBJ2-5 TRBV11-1 CASSRGLQETQYF
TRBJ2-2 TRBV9 CASSVAQTPNTGELFF
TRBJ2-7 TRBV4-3 CASSRSGGRGNEQYF
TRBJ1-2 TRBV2 CASSVSQGGGYTF
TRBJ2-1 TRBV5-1 CASSLGGLDNTGCFF
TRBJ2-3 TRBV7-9 CASSLHQGTDTQYF
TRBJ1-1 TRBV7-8 CASSLWGRASNTEAFF
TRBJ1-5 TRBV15 CATSSRDRGPGNQPQHF
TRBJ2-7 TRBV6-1 CASSEAIQGPPYEQYF
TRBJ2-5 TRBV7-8 CASSPTSGRAGRETQYF
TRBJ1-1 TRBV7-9 CASSSVQGAGTEAFF
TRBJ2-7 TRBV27 CASSLRILTGTLYEQYF
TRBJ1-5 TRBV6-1 CASSEGWDSRNQPQHF
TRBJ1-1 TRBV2 CASSPDRGLEAFF
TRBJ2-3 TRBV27 CASSFVASGGGRDTQYF
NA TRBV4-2 CASSQAILAGDAYEQYF
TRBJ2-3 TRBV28 CASSSTRLAGADTQYF
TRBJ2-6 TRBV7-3 CASSDRSSGANVLTF
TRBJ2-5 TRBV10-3 CAIRTGGETQYF
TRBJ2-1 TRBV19 CASGLLAQNNEQFF
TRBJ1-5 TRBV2 CASSDQQGRQPQHF
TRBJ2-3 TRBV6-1 CASSEWPFGQESTDTQYF
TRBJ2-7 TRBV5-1 CASSRPGQGEAYEQYF
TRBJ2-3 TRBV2 CASRQGARSTDTQYF
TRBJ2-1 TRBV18 CASSPSHSGNEQFF
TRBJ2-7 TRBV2 CAGKLAEELYEQYF
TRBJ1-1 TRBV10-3 CAISESIAASTEAFF
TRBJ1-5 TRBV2 CVGGISNQPQHF
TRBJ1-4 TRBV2 CASRWTPPSEKLFF
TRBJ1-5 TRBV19 CASSITGRGRQPQHF
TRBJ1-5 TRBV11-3 CASSLDGGEGPSNQPQHF
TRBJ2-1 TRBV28 CASAPLAGDSYNEQFF